One and the same sample provided the 17 T cell receptor beta chains below, sequenced in a study of T-cell reconstitution after alpha-beta-depleted transplantation in children. A library of TCRbeta sequences, prepared with unique molecular identifiers, was generated. TCRdb re-derived calls from the PCR reads in MiXCR, one entry per CDR3 protein. Among roughly 500,000 distinct CDR3 sequences listed, about 31% were seen once. The sample was PBMCs from the stem cell graft donor, taken from the stem cell graft. These TCRs come from a human donor who donated a stem cell graft to a child with aplastic anemia.

As concerns this clonotype: The junction shows a germline mismatch at one end, possibly a read error. For the CDR3, the DNA is TGTGCCAACAGTTACGATGGGACAGGGGGCTGGGAGCAGTACTTC. The encoded protein is CANSYDGTGGWEQYF. V gene TRBV6-5 combines with J gene TRBJ2-7; 12 nucleotides align to TRBD1. Per germline, CDR1 MNHEY and CDR2 SVGAGI. The CDR3 covers 15 residues.

This clonotype was counted only a few times. This chain links TRBV19 with TRBJ2-3; 11 nucleotides agree with TRBD2. The CDR3 covers 16 residues. Germline CDR1 LNHDA, CDR2 SQIVND (reference sequence). Trimming at V came to 3 bases and at J to 5 bases, leaving 7 bases not matched to a gene. The CDR3 DNA reads as TGTGCCAGTAGTATCGAAATAGCGGGAGGGAGAGATACGCAGTATTTT. Protein: CASSIEIAGGRDTQYF.

The chain uses TRBV30 and TRBJ2-1; D unresolved. There are 13 residues in the CDR3. Germline V gene data show CDR1 as GTSNPN and CDR2 as SVGIG (reference sequence). V lost 2 bases to trimming and J lost 9 bases, with 14 bases between them. The CDR3 reads CAWSNGVIGEQFF. In DNA, the CDR3 is TGTGCCTGGAGTAATGGGGTAATAGGTGAGCAGTTCTTC. Full variable domain (rest looked up from reference TRBV30 and TRBJ2-1): SQTIHQWPATLVQPVGSPLSLECTVEGTSNPNLYWYRQAAGRGLQLLFYSVGIGQISSEVPQNLSASRPQDRQFILSSKKLLLSDSGFYLCAWSNGVIGEQFFGPGTRLTVL.

The chain combines TRBV4-2 with TRBJ1-2; D possibly corresponds to TRBD1 (5 bases). CDR1 is LGHNA, CDR2 YNFKEQ, per germline. Trimming removed 3 bases from V and 4 bases from J, with 15 bases in between. CDR3 size: 15 residues. The CDR3 sequence is CASSQAPRDPYGYTF. In DNA, the CDR3 is TGTGCCAGCAGCCAGGCCCCCCGGGACCCCTATGGCTACACCTTC.

V is TRBV25-1 and J is TRBJ1-2; possibly TRBD1 for D (5 bases). CDR3 length: 14 amino acids. Germline V gives CDR1 MGHDK, CDR2 SYGVNS. V was clipped by 6 bases and J by 4 bases, with 15 bases between them. CDR3 DNA: TGTGCCAGCAGCGCCGGGGCTGATATCTATGGCTACACCTTC. This encodes CASSAGADIYGYTF.

This rearrangement joins TRBV29-1 to TRBJ2-1; the match to TRBD1 covers 9 bases. Germline assignment: CDR1 SQVTM and CDR2 ANQGSEA. The V segment lost 3 bases and the J segment 7 bases; nucleotides outside the gene matches: 13. CDR3 size: 16 residues. This CDR3 is CSVDTTGTGTGNEQFF. CDR3 DNA: TGCAGCGTTGACACCACCGGGACAGGGACAGGGAATGAGCAGTTCTTC.

The rearrangement joins TRBV5-1 to TRBJ2-1, with TRBD1 as a possible D gene (5 bases). This CDR3 region has 12 residues. The germline V gene encodes CDR1 SGHRS and CDR2 YFSETQ. V shed 4 bases and J shed 6 bases, with 8 bases lying between them. For the CDR3, the DNA is TGCGCCAGCAGCCAGGGATTCAATGAGCAGTTCTTC. It encodes CASSQGFNEQFF.

This clonotype has only a few counts. The chain is built from TRBV20-1 and TRBJ1-2; no clear D. Germline assignment: CDR1 DFQATT and CDR2 SNEGSKA (reference sequence). The CDR3 loop spans 13 amino acids. V was clipped by 1 base and J by 0 bases, with 6 bases between them. This chain's CDR3 is CSARAGANYGYTF. The DNA of the CDR3 is TGCAGTGCTAGAGCCGGAGCTAACTATGGCTACACCTTC.

The chain carries TRBV5-1 and TRBJ2-7; 9 bases agree with TRBD2. The germline CDR1 and CDR2 sequences are SGHRS and YFSETQ. There are 14 residues in the CDR3. Trimming at V came to 4 bases and at J to 5 bases, leaving 7 bases not matched to a gene. The CDR3 nucleotides read TGCGCCAGCAGCCTAGTAGCGGGAGCGAACGAGCAGTACGTC. This gives the protein CASSLVAGANEQYV.

V and J are TRBV5-5 and TRBJ2-3; D is tentatively TRBD1 or TRBD2 (5 bases each). CDR3 length: 15 amino acids. Trimming removed 2 bases from V and 0 bases from J, with 10 bases in between. The V gene's germline CDR1 is SGHKS and CDR2 YYEKEE (reference sequence). The CDR3 sequence is CASSLEGSSTDTQYF. CDR3 nucleotides: TGTGCCAGCAGCTTAGAGGGGTCTAGCACAGATACGCAGTATTTT.

This clonotype was counted a few times. The V gene is TRBV7-2, the J gene TRBJ1-5, with TRBD1 as a possible D gene (5 bases). CDR3 size: 13 residues. Germline values: CDR1 SGHTA, CDR2 FQGNSA. Trimming took 5 bases from V and 6 from J, leaving 11 bases between them. The CDR3 bases are TGTGCCAGCAGCCACGGGGGGAGTCAGCCCCAGCATTTT. This sequence encodes CASSHGGSQPQHF.

The V call is TRBV18, the J call TRBJ2-7; TRBD1 matches 9 bases. The trim removed 6 bases at V and 4 bases at J, leaving 10 bases unmatched. The CDR3 extends over 15 amino acids. Germline assignment: CDR1 KGHSH and CDR2 LQKENI. The CDR3 spells CASSHTGTGNYEQYF. DNA of the CDR3: TGTGCCAGCTCTCATACCGGGACAGGGAATTACGAGCAGTACTTC.

The J gene is TRBJ2-7, the V gene TRBV4-3, with TRBD2 as a possible D gene (7 bases). The CDR3 contains 15 residues. Germline CDR1 LGHNA, CDR2 YSLEER. With 0 bases removed from V and 2 bases from J, the gap between germline ends came to 11 bases. Here the CDR3 reads CASSQDLGGAYEQYF. The CDR3 DNA reads TGCGCCAGCAGCCAAGATCTAGGGGGGGCCTACGAGCAGTACTTC.

This clonotype has a handful of counts. The rearrangement links TRBV29-1 to TRBJ1-1; the D gene is possibly TRBD1 (5 bases). Trimming removed 4 bases from V and 1 base from J, with 10 bases in between. Germline V lookup: CDR1 SQVTM, CDR2 ANQGSEA. The CDR3 is 13 residues long. This CDR3 reads CSVVRDGNTEAFF. As DNA, the CDR3 is TGCAGCGTTGTTCGGGACGGGAACACTGAAGCTTTCTTT.

There are a few counts of this clonotype. V usage is TRBV6-6 and J usage is TRBJ2-2, with unresolved D. The CDR3 has 12 amino acids. Germline CDR1 MNHNY, CDR2 SVGAGI (reference sequence). Trimming left V 11 bases short and J 0 bases short, with 7 bases between. Here the CDR3 DNA reads TGTGCCCTATACACGAACACCGGGGAGCTGTTTTTT. It encodes CALYTNTGELFF.

This clonotype was seen a few times. This chain uses TRBV5-4 with TRBJ2-7, with D possibly being TRBD1 (6 bases). Trimming cost V 4 bases and J 5 bases, with 13 bases left between them. Germline CDR1 SGHNT, CDR2 YYREEE (reference sequence). The CDR3 is made up of 13 amino acids. CDR3 nucleotides: TGTGCCAGCAGCGTCAGGGGTATTAACGAGCAGTACGTC. Amino acid sequence: CASSVRGINEQYV.

The chain has TRBV12-3 or TRBV12-4 and TRBJ2-3; D is perhaps TRBD2 (5 bases). This CDR3 has 13 amino acids. V lost 3 bases, J lost 6 bases, and 10 bases lay in between. DNA for the CDR3: TGTGCCAGCAGTTTCTCTAGCTTGGATACGCAGTATTTT. This encodes CASSFSSLDTQYF.